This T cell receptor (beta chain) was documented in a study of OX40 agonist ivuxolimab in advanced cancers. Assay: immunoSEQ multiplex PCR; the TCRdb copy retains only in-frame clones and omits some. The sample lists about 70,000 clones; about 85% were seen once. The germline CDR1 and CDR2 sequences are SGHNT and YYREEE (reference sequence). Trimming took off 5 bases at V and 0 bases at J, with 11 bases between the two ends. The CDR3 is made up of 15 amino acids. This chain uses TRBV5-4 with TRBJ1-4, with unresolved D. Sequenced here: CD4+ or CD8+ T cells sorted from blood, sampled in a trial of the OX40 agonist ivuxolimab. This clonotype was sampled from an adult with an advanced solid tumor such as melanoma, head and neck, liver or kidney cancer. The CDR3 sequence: CASRGAGATNEKLFF. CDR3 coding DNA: TGTGCCAGCAGGGGTGCGGGCGCAACTAATGAAAAACTGTTTTTT.